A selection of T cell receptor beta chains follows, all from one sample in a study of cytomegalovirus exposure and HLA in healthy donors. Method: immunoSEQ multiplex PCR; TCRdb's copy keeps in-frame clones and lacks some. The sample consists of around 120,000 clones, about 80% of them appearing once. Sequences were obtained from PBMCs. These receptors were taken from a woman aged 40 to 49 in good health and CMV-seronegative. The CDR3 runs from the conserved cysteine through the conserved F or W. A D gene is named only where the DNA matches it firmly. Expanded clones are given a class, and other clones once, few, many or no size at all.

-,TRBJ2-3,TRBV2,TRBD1,TGTGCCAGCAGTGGCCTGGGTGACAGGGGACACACAGATACGCAGTATTTT,CASSGLGDRGHTDTQYF
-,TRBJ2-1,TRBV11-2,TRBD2,TGTGCCAGCACCCGAACCCCCCGCGGGGGACCCGGGAATGAGCAGTTCTTC,CASTRTPRGGPGNEQFF
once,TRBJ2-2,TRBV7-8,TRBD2,TGTGCCAGCAGCCCCTCCCGGCGGCTCACGGGGGGCACCGGGGAGCTGTTTTTT,CASSPSRRLTGGTGELFF
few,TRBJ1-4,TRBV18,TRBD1,TGTGCCAGCTCAACGGACAGGAATGAAAAACTGTTTTTT,CASSTDRNEKLFF
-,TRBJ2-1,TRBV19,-,TGTGCCAGTAGTATGGGGACTTATAATGAGCAGTTCTTC,CASSMGTYNEQFF
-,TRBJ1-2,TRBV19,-,TGTGCCAGTAGTACCCCCCCGTGGGCGCCTTATGGCTACACCTTC,CASSTPPWAPYGYTF
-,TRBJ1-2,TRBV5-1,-,TGCGCCAGCAGCCCCGGTAAAAGCTATGGCTACACCTTC,CASSPGKSYGYTF
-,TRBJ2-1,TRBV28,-,TGTGCCAGCAGACTATACAATGAGCAGTTCTTC,CASRLYNEQFF
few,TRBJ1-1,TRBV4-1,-,TGCGCCAGCAGCCCTTCCTCCGCCGTGAGGGACACTGAAGCTTTCTTT,CASSPSSAVRDTEAFF
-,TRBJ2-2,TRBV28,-,TGTGCCAGCAGTACGGAGGACAGACACACCGGGGAGCTGTTTTTT,CASSTEDRHTGELFF
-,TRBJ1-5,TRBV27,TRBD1,TGTGCCAGCAGTATACAGGGGGCCGGCAATCAGCCCCAGCATTTT,CASSIQGAGNQPQHF
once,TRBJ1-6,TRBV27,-,TGTGCCAGCAGTCCCCGGGACTCCTATAATTCACCCCTCCACTTT,CASSPRDSYNSPLHF
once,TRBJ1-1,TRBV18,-,TGTGCCAGCTCATCGACAGGGAACACTGAAGCTTTCTTT,CASSSTGNTEAFF
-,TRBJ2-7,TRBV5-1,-,TGCGCCAGCAGCTTGGAAACGGGGGTCTCCTACGAGCAGTACTTC,CASSLETGVSYEQYF